This entry concerns a single TCR beta chain. This entry belongs to a study of T cell repertoires in ileal Crohn's disease. The protocol was immunoSEQ multiplex PCR, while the TCRdb copy is restricted to in-frame clones and leaves out a portion. The repertoire holds about 13,000 clones, with 67% as singletons. V shed 0 bases, J shed 0 bases, and the junction held 10 bases outside the gene matches. The CDR3 runs 19 residues. Germline-derived CDR1 and CDR2 are LNHNV and YYDKDF (reference sequence). As for time point: neoterminal ileum biopsy at postoperative endoscopy, about 6 months after surgery. The sequenced material came from ileal tissue. This TCR derives from an adult with Crohn's disease. The chain employs TRBV15 and TRBJ2-4; 8 bases are shared with TRBD1. CDR3 DNA sequence: TGTGCCACCAGCAGAGATCCGTGGACAGGGCCTGTAGCCAAAAACATTCAGTACTTC. Translation gives CATSRDPWTGPVAKNIQYF.